The 26 T cell receptor beta chains presented below share a single source sample, sequenced in a study of blood T cell repertoires in COVID-19. TCRdb keeps only in-frame clones here, not all; method: immunoSEQ multiplex PCR. The sample shows about 100,000 clones, approximately 84% of them seen only once. Sequenced material: peripheral blood. The receptor set was obtained from a man under 40 in a cohort sampled during active COVID-19.

In this sample, this clone turned up a few times. The chain uses TRBV3-1 (or the pseudogene TRBV3-2) and TRBJ1-3, with a possible D match to TRBD1 (6 bases). The CDR3 spans 16 residues. V was shortened by 3 bases and J by 3 bases, with 15 bases between the two germline ends. Per germline, CDR1 LGHDT and CDR2 YNNKEL (reference sequence). The CDR3 DNA follows: TGTGCCAGCAGCCACTCCTTCAGGGGAGATGGAAACACCATATATTTT. Translated: CASSHSFRGDGNTIYF.

The chain links TRBV7-2 to TRBJ1-2, with D possibly TRBD1 on 5 matching bases. Germline V gene data show CDR1 as SGHTA and CDR2 as FQGNSA. Trimming removed 5 bases at V and 4 bases at J, with 20 bases between. The CDR3 sequence is 16 residues long. The CDR3 bases are TGTGCCAGCAGCCCGGGACTCTCATACCCTGGCTATGGCTACACCTTC. It is translated as CASSPGLSYPGYGYTF.

The chain uses TRBV5-5 and TRBJ2-2, with D uncertain. Germline CDR1 is SGHKS and CDR2 is YYEKEE (reference sequence). Between the trimmed V and J ends, which lost 1 base and 3 bases, there was a span of 4 bases. CDR3 size: 13 residues. CDR3 region: CASSLSDTGELFF. CDR3 sequence (DNA): TGTGCCAGCAGCTTGTCTGACACCGGGGAGCTGTTTTTT.

The V gene is TRBV7-9, the J gene TRBJ2-7; D is undetermined. This CDR3 is 14 amino acids long. The germline V gene encodes CDR1 SEHNR and CDR2 FQNEAQ (reference sequence). Trimming left V 4 bases short and J 3 bases short, with 13 bases between. In DNA form, the CDR3 reads TGTGCCAGCAGCTCTTCGAACGCAGGCTACGAGCAGTACTTC. As protein: CASSSSNAGYEQYF.

This clone was found once. The rearrangement uses TRBV24-1 and TRBJ2-7, with 7 positions matching TRBD2. The ends lost 4 bases at V and 4 bases at J; junction bases unmatched: 3. The CDR3 spans 13 residues. The germline V gene encodes CDR1 KGHDR and CDR2 SFDVKD. CDR3 in amino acids: CATSEGGSYEQYF. The CDR3 region has the DNA TGTGCCACCAGTGAGGGGGGGTCATACGAGCAGTACTTC.

The chain joins TRBV7-9 to TRBJ2-3; TRBD1 might be the D (6 bases). Germline CDR1 reads SEHNR; CDR2 reads FQNEAQ (reference sequence). The ends were cut back, 1 base at V and 3 bases at J, with 17 bases in the middle. The CDR3 totals 17 residues. The CDR3 reads CASSLVIGGYSTDTQYF. Written as DNA, the CDR3 is TGTGCCAGCAGCTTAGTAATTGGGGGCTATAGTACAGATACGCAGTATTTT.

The genes are TRBV2 and TRBJ1-5; D not certain. CDR3 length: 12 residues. Germline loops: CDR1 SNHLY, CDR2 FYNNEI. V was trimmed by 7 bases and J by 0 bases, leaving 4 bases between them. The CDR3 nucleotides read TGTGCCAGCACCCTTAGCAATCAGCCCCAGCATTTT. Its translation: CASTLSNQPQHF.

V and J are TRBV18 and TRBJ2-1, with 8 bases lining up with TRBD2. CDR1 KGHSH and CDR2 LQKENI come from the germline V gene. The length of the CDR3 is 15 residues. V gave up 3 bases and J gave up 1 base; unmatched junction bases: 2. CDR3 bases: TGTGCCAGCTCACCGATAGCGGGGTCCTACAATGAGCAGTTCTTC. Translating gives CASSPIAGSYNEQFF.

V and J are TRBV19 and TRBJ2-1; TRBD1 aligns across 9 bases. CDR3 length equals 15 residues. After removal of 3 bases from V and 8 bases from J, the junction contained 8 bases not matched to a gene. Germline CDR1 is LNHDA and CDR2 is SQIVND (reference sequence). CDR3 in amino acids: CASSILTGGDDEQFF. CDR3 nucleotide sequence: TGTGCCAGTAGTATTCTGACAGGGGGTGACGATGAGCAGTTCTTC.

This chain links TRBV7-2 with TRBJ2-7; the match to TRBD1 covers 8 bases. J was trimmed by 2 bases and V by 6 bases; bases with no gene match: 6. In germline, CDR1 is SGHTA, CDR2 FQGNSA. The CDR3 is made up of 14 amino acids. DNA for the CDR3: TGTGCCAGCAGTTCGATGACAGGGGCCTACGAGCAGTACTTC. Amino acids: CASSSMTGAYEQYF.

This chain connects TRBV19 to TRBJ2-1, with D uncertain. Between the trimmed V and J ends, which lost 1 base and 4 bases, there was a span of 5 bases. This CDR3 is 13 amino acids long. Germline CDR1 reads LNHDA; CDR2 reads SQIVND (reference sequence). This CDR3 is CASSIGGYNEQFF. The CDR3 DNA follows: TGTGCCAGTAGTATAGGCGGTTACAATGAGCAGTTCTTC.

A single count supports this clone. V is TRBV5-5 and J is TRBJ2-7; TRBD1 matches 9 bases. Trimming at V came to 0 bases and at J to 3 bases, leaving 1 base not matched to a gene. CDR1 and CDR2 (germline): SGHKS, YYEKEE (reference sequence). This CDR3 is built from 14 residues. The CDR3: CASSLGQGDYEQYF. The CDR3 region has the DNA TGTGCCAGCAGCTTGGGACAGGGGGACTACGAGCAGTACTTC.

Concerning this clone: At one of its ends the junction is not consistent with the germline gene, which may arise from a read error. The chain is built from TRBV30 and TRBJ1-6; D is unclear. CDR3 size: 13 residues. The germline V gene has CDR1 GTSNPN and CDR2 SVGIG (reference sequence). The CDR3 sequence is CACLSSNNSPLHF. Written as DNA, the CDR3 is TGTGCCTGTCTATCCTCCAATAATTCACCCCTCCACTTT.

J is TRBJ1-2 and V is TRBV28, with D unclear. Germline V gene sequence: CDR1 MDHEN, CDR2 SYDVKM. The CDR3 is made up of 11 amino acids. With 7 bases removed from V and 2 bases from J, the gap between germline ends came to 5 bases. The CDR3 DNA is TGTGCCAGCACCGGGAACTATGGCTACACCTTC. It translates to CASTGNYGYTF.

The gene calls are TRBV7-2 and TRBJ2-3; D is possibly TRBD1 (6 bases). The ends were cut back, 1 base at V and 4 bases at J, with 15 bases in the middle. The germline V gene encodes CDR1 SGHTA and CDR2 FQGNSA. The CDR3 has 16 amino acids. The DNA of the CDR3 is TGTGCCAGCAGCTTAGTGGCAGGGGCGCCCCCAGATACGCAGTATTTT. Protein product: CASSLVAGAPPDTQYF.

J is TRBJ1-1 and V is TRBV3-1 (or the pseudogene TRBV3-2); 8 bases fit TRBD1. Germline V gene sequence: CDR1 LGHDT, CDR2 YNNKEL (reference sequence). With V trimmed by 5 bases and J by 4 bases, 6 bases remained unmatched. The CDR3 totals 14 residues. The CDR3 sequence is CASSSATGGTEAFF. DNA of the CDR3: TGTGCCAGCAGCTCCGCTACAGGGGGCACTGAAGCTTTCTTT.

The rearrangement uses TRBV19 and TRBJ2-1, with D possibly being TRBD1 (5 bases). CDR1 is LNHDA and CDR2 is SQIVND in the germline V gene (reference sequence). V was trimmed by 7 bases and J by 6 bases, leaving 16 bases between them. The CDR3 sequence is 14 residues long. CDR3 nucleotide sequence: TGTGCCAGTACCACGTTGGGGCAGACCAATGAGCAGTTCTTC. It codes for CASTTLGQTNEQFF.

The chain uses TRBV5-1 and TRBJ2-7, with 7 bases matching TRBD1. The CDR3 is made up of 15 amino acids. The germline CDR1 and CDR2 sequences are SGHRS and YFSETQ. V was pared by 0 bases and J by 2 bases, with 5 bases of the junction left unmatched. In DNA, the CDR3 is TGCGCCAGCAGCTTGGACAGGGGAGATGCCTACGAGCAGTACTTC. Encoded protein: CASSLDRGDAYEQYF.

V usage is TRBV5-1 and J usage is TRBJ2-1, with 15 bases identical to TRBD2. Trimming took 4 bases from V and 7 from J; bases not matched to a gene: 6. This CDR3 has 16 amino acids. Germline CDR1 and CDR2: SGHRS and YFSETQ. The CDR3: CASSTGTSGGSNEQFF. The DNA for the CDR3 is TGCGCCAGCAGCACGGGGACTAGCGGGGGGTCAAATGAGCAGTTCTTC. Filled out from reference TRBV5-1 and TRBJ2-1, the complete variable domain reads KAGVTQTPRYLIKTRGQQVTLSCSPISGHRSVSWYQQTPGQGLQFLFEYFSETQRNKGNFPGRFSGRQFSNSRSEMNVSTLELGDSALYLCASSTGTSGGSNEQFFGPGTRLTVL.

The rearrangement links TRBV11-3 to TRBJ2-1, with 14 bases identical to TRBD2. The CDR3 has 18 residues. Germline assignment: CDR1 SGHNT and CDR2 YENEEA. Trimming took 4 bases from V and 2 from J; bases not matched to a gene: 7. The CDR3 sequence is CASSSGTSGGTTYNEQFF. The CDR3 coding sequence is TGTGCCAGCAGCTCCGGGACTAGCGGGGGAACTACCTACAATGAGCAGTTCTTC.

V and J are TRBV7-9 and TRBJ1-2, with TRBD1 matching over 9 bases. Germline values: CDR1 SEHNR, CDR2 FQNEAQ (reference sequence). The length of the CDR3 is 14 residues. The V gene end was trimmed by 4 bases and the J gene end by 6 bases; junction bases not matched to a gene: 6. The CDR3 region has the DNA TGTGCCAGCAGCTCCACAGGGGGCGCCGATGGCTACACCTTC. Translated: CASSSTGGADGYTF.

Turning to this clone: At one boundary the junction diverges from the germline segment, which might be a read error. This chain connects TRBV7-7 to TRBJ1-5, with D unresolved. The CDR3 runs 15 residues. The germline CDR1 and CDR2 sequences are SSHAT and FNYEAQ (reference sequence). DNA of the CDR3: TGTGCCAGCAGCCTAGCGAGGGTTCGGAATCAGCCCCAGCATTTT. This translates into CASSLARVRNQPQHF.

The V gene is TRBV24-1, the J gene TRBJ2-5; 10 nucleotides match TRBD2. Trimming took 3 bases from V and 5 from J; bases not matched to a gene: 11. Germline V gene sequence: CDR1 KGHDR, CDR2 SFDVKD. The CDR3 spans 17 residues. This CDR3 reads CATSDRGQRGGLETQYF. CDR3 nucleotides: TGTGCCACCAGTGATAGGGGGCAGCGGGGGGGCCTTGAGACCCAGTACTTC.

The genes are TRBV19 and TRBJ2-2; possible D gene TRBD2, 6 bases. Trimming left V 6 bases short and J 2 bases short, with 10 bases between. CDR1 is LNHDA and CDR2 is SQIVND in the germline V gene (reference sequence). The CDR3 length is 14 residues. CDR3 nucleotide sequence: TGTGCCAGTAGGACCGGGACTAACACCGGGGAGCTGTTTTTT. It encodes CASRTGTNTGELFF.

The chain is built from TRBV10-2 and TRBJ1-5; tentative D call: TRBD1 (6 bases). Germline-derived CDR1 and CDR2 are WSHSY and SAAADI. V lost 5 bases and J lost 3, with 11 bases in between. The CDR3 is 14 residues long. CDR3 loop: CASSSQGTNQPQHF. In DNA form, the CDR3 reads TGCGCCAGCAGTAGTCAGGGGACCAATCAGCCCCAGCATTTT.

V gene TRBV6-5 combines with J gene TRBJ2-7, with 11 bases that match TRBD2. The V and J ends lost 6 bases and 5 bases, in that order; junction bases with no gene match: 9. Germline assignment: CDR1 MNHEY and CDR2 SVGAGI. There are 15 residues in the CDR3. CDR3 nucleotides: TGTGCCAGCAGCAATAGCGGGGGGGCCTTACACGAGCAGTACTTC. This gives the protein CASSNSGGALHEQYF.